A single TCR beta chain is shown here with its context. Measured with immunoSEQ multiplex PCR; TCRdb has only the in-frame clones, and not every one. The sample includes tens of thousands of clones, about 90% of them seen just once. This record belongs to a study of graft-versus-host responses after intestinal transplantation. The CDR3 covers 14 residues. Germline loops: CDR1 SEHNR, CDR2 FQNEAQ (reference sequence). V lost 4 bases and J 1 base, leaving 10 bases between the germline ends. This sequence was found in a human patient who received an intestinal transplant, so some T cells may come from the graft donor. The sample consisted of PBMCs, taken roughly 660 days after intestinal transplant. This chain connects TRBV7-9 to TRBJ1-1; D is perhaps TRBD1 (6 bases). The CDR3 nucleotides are TGTGCCAGCAGCTCCCGGGGGGCGAACACTGAAGCTTTCTTT. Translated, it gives CASSSRGANTEAFF. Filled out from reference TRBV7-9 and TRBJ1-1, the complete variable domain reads DTGVSQNPRHKITKRGQNVTFRCDPISEHNRLYWYRQTLGQGPEFLTYFQNEAQLEKSRLLSDRFSAERPKGSFSTLEIQRTEQGDSAMYLCASSSRGANTEAFFGQGTRLTVV.